One T cell receptor beta chain is described in this entry. Its specificity is unknown. The entry originates in a study of T cells in lung cancer brain metastases. Study-wide results and limits: Compared with paired primaries, brain metastases showed fewer unique productive clones (roughly 1,400 versus 4,700).

The CDR3 consists of 13 residues. Germline CDR1 is LGHNA and CDR2 is YSLEER. V gave up 4 bases and J gave up 8 bases; unmatched junction bases: 7. Libraries were prepared by immunoSEQ multiplex PCR; TCRdb keeps only in-frame clonotypes and omits some of them. The table lists over 2,500 clones, about 91% of them singletons, with about 3% in the top ten. The specimen sequenced was tumor tissue from the primary lung tumor. This chain joins TRBV4-3 and TRBJ1-2; 7 bases match TRBD1. The sequence came from an older man with non-small cell lung cancer. This CDR3 is CASSRTGEGGYTF. CDR3 nucleotides: TGCGCCAGCAGCCGAACAGGGGAAGGAGGCTACACCTTC.